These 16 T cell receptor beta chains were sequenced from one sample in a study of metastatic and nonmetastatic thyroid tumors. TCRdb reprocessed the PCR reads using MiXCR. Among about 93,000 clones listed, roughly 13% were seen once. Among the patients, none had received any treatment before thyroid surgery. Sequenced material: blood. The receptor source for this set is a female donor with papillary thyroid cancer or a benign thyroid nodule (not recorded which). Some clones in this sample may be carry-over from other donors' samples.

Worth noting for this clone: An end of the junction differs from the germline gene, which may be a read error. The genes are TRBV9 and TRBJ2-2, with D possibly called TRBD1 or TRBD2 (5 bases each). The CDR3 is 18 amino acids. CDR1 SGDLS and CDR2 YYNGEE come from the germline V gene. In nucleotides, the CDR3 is TGTGCCATCAGCGTCCCTCGGGACCCCCGGGGCGACACCGTGGAGCTGTTTTTT. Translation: CAISVPRDPRGDTVELFF.

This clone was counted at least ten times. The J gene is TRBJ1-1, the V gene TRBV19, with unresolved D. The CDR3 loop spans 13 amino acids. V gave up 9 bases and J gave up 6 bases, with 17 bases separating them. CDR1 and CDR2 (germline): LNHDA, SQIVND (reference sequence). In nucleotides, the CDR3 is TGTGCCAGCAGCCGGCAGGCGCTTGCTGAAGCTTTCTTT. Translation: CASSRQALAEAFF.

The CDR3: CAWRVDRINSPLHF. Written as DNA, the CDR3 is TGTGCCTGGAGGGTAGACAGGATTAATTCACCCCTCCACTTT. V is TRBV30 and J is TRBJ1-6, with a weak D call TRBD1 (6 bases). V lost 3 bases and J lost 6, with 12 bases in between. CDR3 size: 14 residues. Germline V gene sequence: CDR1 GTSNPN, CDR2 SVGIG (reference sequence).

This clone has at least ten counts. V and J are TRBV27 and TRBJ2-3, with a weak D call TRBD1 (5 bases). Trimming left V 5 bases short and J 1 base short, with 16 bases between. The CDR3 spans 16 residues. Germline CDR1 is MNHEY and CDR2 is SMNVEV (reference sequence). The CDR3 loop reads CASSLTGTLRTDTQYF. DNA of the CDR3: TGTGCCAGCAGTCTTACAGGTACACTACGCACAGATACGCAGTATTTT.

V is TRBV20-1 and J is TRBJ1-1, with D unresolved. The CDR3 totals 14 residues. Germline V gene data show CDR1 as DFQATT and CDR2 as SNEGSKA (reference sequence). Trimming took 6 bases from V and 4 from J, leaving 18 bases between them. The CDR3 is CSAASMGIGTEAFF. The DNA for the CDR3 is TGCAGTGCAGCGTCAATGGGGATTGGCACTGAAGCTTTCTTT.

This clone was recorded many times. CDR3 DNA sequence: TGCAGTGCTAGAGGTATAGGAGGGCTTGGCACTGAAGCTTTCTTT. It translates to CSARGIGGLGTEAFF. The V gene is TRBV20-1, the J gene TRBJ1-1; no reliable D call. This CDR3 contains 15 residues. Germline CDR1 reads DFQATT; CDR2 reads SNEGSKA (reference sequence). Trimming took 1 base from V and 4 from J, leaving 16 bases between them.

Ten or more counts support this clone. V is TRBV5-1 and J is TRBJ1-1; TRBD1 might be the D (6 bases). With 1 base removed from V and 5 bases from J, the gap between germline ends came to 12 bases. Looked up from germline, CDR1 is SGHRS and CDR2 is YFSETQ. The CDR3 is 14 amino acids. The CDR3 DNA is TGCGCCAGCAGCTTGACGGCAGGGGATACTGAAGCTTTCTTT. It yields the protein CASSLTAGDTEAFF.

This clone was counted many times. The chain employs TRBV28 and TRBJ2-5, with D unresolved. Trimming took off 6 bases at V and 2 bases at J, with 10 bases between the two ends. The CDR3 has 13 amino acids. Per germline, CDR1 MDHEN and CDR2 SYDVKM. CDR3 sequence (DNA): TGTGCCAGCAGACTGCAAACACAAGAGACCCAGTACTTC. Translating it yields CASRLQTQETQYF.

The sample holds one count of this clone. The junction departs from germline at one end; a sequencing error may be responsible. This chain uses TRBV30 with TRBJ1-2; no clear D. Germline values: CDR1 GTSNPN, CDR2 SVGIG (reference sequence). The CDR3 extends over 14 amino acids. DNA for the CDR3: TGTGCCTGGAGTTTCGGGCCGTCTAACTATGTCTACACCTTC. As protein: CAWSFGPSNYVYTF.

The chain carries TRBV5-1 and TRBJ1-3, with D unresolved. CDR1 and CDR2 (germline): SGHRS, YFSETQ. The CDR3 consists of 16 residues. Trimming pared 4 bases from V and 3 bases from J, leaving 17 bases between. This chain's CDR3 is CASSAPRPAGGNTIYF. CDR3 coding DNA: TGCGCCAGCAGCGCCCCAAGACCGGCGGGTGGAAACACCATATATTTT.

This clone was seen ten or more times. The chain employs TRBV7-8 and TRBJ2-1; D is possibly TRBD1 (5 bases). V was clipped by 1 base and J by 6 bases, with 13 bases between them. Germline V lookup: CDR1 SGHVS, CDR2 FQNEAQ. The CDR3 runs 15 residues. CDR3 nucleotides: TGTGCCAGCAGCTTAGGGGGCGCCCCGGGCAATGAGCAGTTCTTC. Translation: CASSLGGAPGNEQFF.

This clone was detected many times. The CDR3 nucleotides read TGCGCCAGCAGCCAAGCGATCGGGACGTTCACAGATACGCAGTATTTT. Translation gives CASSQAIGTFTDTQYF. The chain carries TRBV4-1 and TRBJ2-3, with D perhaps assigned TRBD1 or TRBD2 (5 bases each). V gave up 1 base and J gave up 2 bases, with 13 bases separating them. CDR1 and CDR2 (germline): MGHRA, YSYEKL. The CDR3 extends over 16 amino acids.

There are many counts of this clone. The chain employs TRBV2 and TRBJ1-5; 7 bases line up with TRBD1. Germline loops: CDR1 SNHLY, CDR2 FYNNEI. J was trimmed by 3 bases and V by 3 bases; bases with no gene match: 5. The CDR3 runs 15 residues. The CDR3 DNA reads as TGTGCCAGCAGTGAGGGAGGACAGGTCAATCAGCCCCAGCATTTT. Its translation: CASSEGGQVNQPQHF.

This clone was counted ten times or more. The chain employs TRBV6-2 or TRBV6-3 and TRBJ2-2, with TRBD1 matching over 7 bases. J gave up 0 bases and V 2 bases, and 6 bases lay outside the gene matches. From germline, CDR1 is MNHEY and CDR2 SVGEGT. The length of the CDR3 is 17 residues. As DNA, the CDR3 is TGTGCCAGCAGTTACGTTGCCGGGACAGCGAACACCGGGGAGCTGTTTTTT. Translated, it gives CASSYVAGTANTGELFF.

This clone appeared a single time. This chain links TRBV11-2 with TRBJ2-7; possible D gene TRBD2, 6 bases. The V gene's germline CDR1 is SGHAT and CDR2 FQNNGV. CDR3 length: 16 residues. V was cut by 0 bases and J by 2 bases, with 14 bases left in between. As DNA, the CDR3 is TGTGCCAGCAGCTTAGACGCGGTTAGCGGCCCCTACGAGCAGTACTTC. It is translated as CASSLDAVSGPYEQYF.

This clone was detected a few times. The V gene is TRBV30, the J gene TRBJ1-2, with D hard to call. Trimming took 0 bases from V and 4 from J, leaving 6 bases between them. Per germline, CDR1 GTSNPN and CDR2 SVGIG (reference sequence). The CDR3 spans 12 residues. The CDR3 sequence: CAWSVHSYGYTF. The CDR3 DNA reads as TGTGCCTGGAGTGTACACAGCTATGGCTACACCTTC.